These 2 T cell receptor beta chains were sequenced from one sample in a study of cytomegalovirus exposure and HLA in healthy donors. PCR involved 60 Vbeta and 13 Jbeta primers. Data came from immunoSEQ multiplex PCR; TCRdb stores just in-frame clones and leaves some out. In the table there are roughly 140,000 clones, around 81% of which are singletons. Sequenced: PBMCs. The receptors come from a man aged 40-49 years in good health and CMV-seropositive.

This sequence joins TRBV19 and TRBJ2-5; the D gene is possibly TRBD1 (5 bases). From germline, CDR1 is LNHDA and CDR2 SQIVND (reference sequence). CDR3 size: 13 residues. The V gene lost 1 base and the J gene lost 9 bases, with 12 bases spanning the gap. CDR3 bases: TGTGCCAGTAGTATAGGAACAGGTAGTTCCCAGTACTTC. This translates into CASSIGTGSSQYF.

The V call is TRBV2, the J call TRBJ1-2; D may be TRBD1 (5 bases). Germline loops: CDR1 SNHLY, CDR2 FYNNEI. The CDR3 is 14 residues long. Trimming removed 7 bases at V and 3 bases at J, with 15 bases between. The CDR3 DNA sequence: TGTGCCAGCACCCCCGGGGGGGGATACTATGGCTACACCTTC. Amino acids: CASTPGGGYYGYTF.